This T cell receptor (beta chain) was recorded in a study of PD-1 blockade in classical Hodgkin lymphoma. Profiling relied on immunoSEQ multiplex PCR, and the TCRdb table lists in-frame clones only, not all of them. The sample holds 25,000 to 30,000 clones, about four fifths seen once. CDR3 length: 11 amino acids. Germline V gene sequence: CDR1 MDHEN, CDR2 SYDVKM. Trimming cost V 2 bases and J 10 bases, with 3 bases left between them. This clone was seen a handful of times. Sample time point: cycle 4 day 1 (C4D1), after five to seven weeks of nivolumab. With no exception, relapse followed autologous stem cell transplantation in all patients, and brentuximab vedotin exposure varied. Thawed PBMCs were the source of CD4+ T cells, purified by magnetic negative selection.

The chain is built from TRBV28 and TRBJ1-6; D remains ambiguous. The input for sequencing was CD4+ T cells from blood, taken before the fourth cycle of nivolumab. The clonotype was recovered from a human donor with classical Hodgkin lymphoma. CDR3 nucleotides: TGTGCCAGCAGTTTAGAATCACCCCTCCACTTT. It encodes CASSLESPLHF.